This TCR beta chain was sequenced during a study of post-analysis software for immune sequencing data. Study as a whole: Relapsing-remitting, secondary progressive and progressive-relapsing multiple sclerosis were all included among the disease courses. General study findings and limits: Multiple sclerosis patients showed significantly lower normalized Chao1 diversity than controls did. Controls showed lower frequencies than patients for five TRBV segments, and TRBV5-6, TRBV5-1 and TRBV20-1 were among these.

Unique-molecular-identifier-tagged TCR beta cDNA libraries were used. About 500,000 cDNA molecules were obtained per 1 to 10 million input T cells. One entry per CDR3 protein, called by TCRdb with MiXCR from the PCR reads. Of roughly 540,000 distinct CDR3 sequences in the sample, approximately 34% are singletons; the top ten hold around 6%. Comment on this clonotype: Its antigen remains unidentified.

This CDR3 has 16 amino acids. Germline CDR1 reads PRHDT; CDR2 reads FYEKMQ (reference sequence). The J segment lost 9 bases and the V segment lost 1 base, leaving 7 bases of the junction unmatched. The sequenced material came from blood. The clonotype was recovered from a girl between 2 and 17 years old with multiple sclerosis. This chain links TRBV13 with TRBJ2-1; 12 positions match TRBD2. The CDR3 DNA reads as TGTGCCAGCAGCTTAGATGCTAGCGGGGGGGCCTTTGAGCAGTTCTTC. Its translation: CASSLDASGGAFEQFF.